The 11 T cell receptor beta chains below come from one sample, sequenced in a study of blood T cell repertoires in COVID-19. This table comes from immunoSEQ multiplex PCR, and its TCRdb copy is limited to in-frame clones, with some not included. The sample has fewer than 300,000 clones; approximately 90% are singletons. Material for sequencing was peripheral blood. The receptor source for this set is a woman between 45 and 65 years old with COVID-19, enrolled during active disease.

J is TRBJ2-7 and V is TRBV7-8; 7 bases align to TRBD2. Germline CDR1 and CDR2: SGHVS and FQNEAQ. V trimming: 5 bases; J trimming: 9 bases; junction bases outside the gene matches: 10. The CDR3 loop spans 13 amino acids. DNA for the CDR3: TGTGCCAGCAGCGGTGGGAGGGCCTTTTGGCAGTACTTC. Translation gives CASSGGRAFWQYF.

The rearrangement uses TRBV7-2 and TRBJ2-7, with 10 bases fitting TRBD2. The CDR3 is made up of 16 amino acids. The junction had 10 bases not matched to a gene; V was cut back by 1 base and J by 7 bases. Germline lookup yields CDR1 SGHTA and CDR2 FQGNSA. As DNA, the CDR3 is TGTGCCAGCAGCTTAGTCCCTCTAGCGGGAGCTTGGGAGCAGTACTTC. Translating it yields CASSLVPLAGAWEQYF.

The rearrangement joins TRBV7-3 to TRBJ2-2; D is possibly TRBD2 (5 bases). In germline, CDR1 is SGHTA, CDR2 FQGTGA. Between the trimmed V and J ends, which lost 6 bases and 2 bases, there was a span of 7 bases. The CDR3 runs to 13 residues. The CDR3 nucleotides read TGTGCCAGCAGACGGGATAACACCGGGGAGCTGTTTTTT. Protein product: CASRRDNTGELFF.

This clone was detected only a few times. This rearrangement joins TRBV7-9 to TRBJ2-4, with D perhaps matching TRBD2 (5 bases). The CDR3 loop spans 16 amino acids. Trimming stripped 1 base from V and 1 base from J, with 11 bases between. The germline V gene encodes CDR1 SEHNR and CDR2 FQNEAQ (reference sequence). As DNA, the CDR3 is TGTGCCAGCAGCTTAGAAGCCGGCGGGGCCAAAAACATTCAGTACTTC. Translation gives CASSLEAGGAKNIQYF.

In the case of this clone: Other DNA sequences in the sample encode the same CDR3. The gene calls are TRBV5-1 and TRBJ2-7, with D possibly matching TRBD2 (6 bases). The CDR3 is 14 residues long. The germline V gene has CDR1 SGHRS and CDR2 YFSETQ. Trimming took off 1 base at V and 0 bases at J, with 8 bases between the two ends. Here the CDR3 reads CASSLSGSSYEQYF. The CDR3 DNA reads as TGCGCCAGCAGCTTGAGCGGGTCCTCCTACGAGCAGTACTTC.

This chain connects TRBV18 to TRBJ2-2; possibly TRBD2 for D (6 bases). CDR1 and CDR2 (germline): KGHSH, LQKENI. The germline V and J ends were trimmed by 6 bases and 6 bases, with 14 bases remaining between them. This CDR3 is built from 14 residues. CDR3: CASSPGLQPGELFF. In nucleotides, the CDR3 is TGTGCCAGCTCCCCGGGACTCCAGCCCGGGGAGCTGTTTTTT.

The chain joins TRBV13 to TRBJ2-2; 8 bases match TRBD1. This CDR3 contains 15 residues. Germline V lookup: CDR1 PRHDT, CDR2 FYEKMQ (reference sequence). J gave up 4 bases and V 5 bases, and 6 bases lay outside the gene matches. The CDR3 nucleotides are TGTGCCAGCAGCAAGGACAGGGCGAGCACCGGGGAGCTGTTTTTT. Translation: CASSKDRASTGELFF.

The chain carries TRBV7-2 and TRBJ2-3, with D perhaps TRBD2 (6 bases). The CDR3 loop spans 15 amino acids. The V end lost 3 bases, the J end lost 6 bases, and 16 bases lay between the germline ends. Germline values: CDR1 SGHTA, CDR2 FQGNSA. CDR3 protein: CASSFRSGVMDTQYF. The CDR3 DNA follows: TGTGCCAGCAGCTTCCGTAGCGGAGTAATGGATACGCAGTATTTT.

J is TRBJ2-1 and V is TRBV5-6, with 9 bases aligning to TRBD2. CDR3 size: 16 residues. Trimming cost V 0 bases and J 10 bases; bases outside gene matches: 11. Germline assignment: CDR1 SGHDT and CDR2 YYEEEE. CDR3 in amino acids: CASSLVGTSLQEEQFF. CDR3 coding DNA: TGTGCCAGCAGCTTGGTTGGGACTAGCCTGCAGGAGGAGCAGTTCTTC.

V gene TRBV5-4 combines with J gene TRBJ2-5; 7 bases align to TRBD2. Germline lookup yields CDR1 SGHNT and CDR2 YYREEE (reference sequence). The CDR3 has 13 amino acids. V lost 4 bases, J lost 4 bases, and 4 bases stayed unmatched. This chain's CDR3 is CASSPGGRETQYF. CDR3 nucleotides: TGTGCCAGCAGCCCCGGGGGGAGAGAGACCCAGTACTTC. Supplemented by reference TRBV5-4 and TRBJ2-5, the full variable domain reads ETGVTQSPTHLIKTRGQQVTLRCSSQSGHNTVSWYQQALGQGPQFIFQYYREEENGRGNFPPRFSGLQFPNYSSELNVNALELDDSALYLCASSPGGRETQYFGPGTRLLVL.

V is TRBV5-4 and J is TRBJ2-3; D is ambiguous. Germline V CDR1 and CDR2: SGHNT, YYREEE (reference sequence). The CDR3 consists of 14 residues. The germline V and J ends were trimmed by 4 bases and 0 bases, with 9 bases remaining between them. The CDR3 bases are TGTGCCAGCAGCGTCCCCCCTAGCACAGATACGCAGTATTTT. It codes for CASSVPPSTDTQYF.